This TCR beta chain originates from a study of blood T cell repertoires in COVID-19. Whole-study context: Sites across the United States, Italy and Spain contributed samples from acute and convalescent COVID-19.

Authors' processing steps: Cell counts per sample came from amplifying reference gene primers. Sequencing used immunoSEQ multiplex PCR; TCRdb keeps in-frame clones, though not all of them. V and J calls and clone size follow that table, whereas D and trimming were derived from the DNA. Of roughly 150,000 clones listed, 80% to 90% are singletons. The V end lost 2 bases, the J end lost 4 bases, and 17 bases lay between the germline ends. CDR3 length: 16 amino acids. Germline V lookup: CDR1 WNHNN, CDR2 SYGVQD (reference sequence). The V gene is TRBV10-1, the J gene TRBJ1-1; no clear D. What was sequenced was peripheral blood. The TCR was taken from a woman in her 40s with acute or convalescent COVID-19. The CDR3: CASSENPRYPSTEAFF. The CDR3 DNA sequence: TGCGCCAGCAGTGAGAACCCCCGGTATCCCTCCACTGAAGCTTTCTTT.